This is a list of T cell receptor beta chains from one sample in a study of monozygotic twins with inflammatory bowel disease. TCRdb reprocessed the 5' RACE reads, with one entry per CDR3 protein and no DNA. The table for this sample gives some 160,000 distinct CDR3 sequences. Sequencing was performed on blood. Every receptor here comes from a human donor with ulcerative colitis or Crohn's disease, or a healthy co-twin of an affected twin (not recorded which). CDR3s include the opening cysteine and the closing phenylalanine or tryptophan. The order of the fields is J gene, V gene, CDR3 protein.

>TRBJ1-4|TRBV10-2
CASSDIEGPLNEKLFF
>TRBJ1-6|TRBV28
CASSFIGLNDNSPLHF
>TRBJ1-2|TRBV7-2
CASSIGQAYGYTF
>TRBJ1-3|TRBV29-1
CSVSPDSGNTIYF
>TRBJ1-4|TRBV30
CACGEGANEKLFF
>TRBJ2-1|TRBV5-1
CASSRWDNSVQEQFF
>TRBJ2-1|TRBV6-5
CASSYSGGGYNEQFF
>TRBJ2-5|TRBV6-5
CASGLVFQETQYF
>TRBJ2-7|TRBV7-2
CASSSRHLYEQYF
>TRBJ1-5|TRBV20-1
CSASRARGERGNQPQHF
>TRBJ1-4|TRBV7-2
CASSPRQGTNEKLFF
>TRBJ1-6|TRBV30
CAWSGGLTLSSYNSPLHF
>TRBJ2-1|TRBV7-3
CASSPGLAGASSYNEQFF
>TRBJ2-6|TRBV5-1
CASSAQGGGSGANVLTF
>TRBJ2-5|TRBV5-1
CASSLNGAQRETQYF
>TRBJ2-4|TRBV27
CASSLTQGLDIQYF
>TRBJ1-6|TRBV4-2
CASSQVGGDSPLHF
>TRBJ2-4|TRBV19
CASSIAGEGMAKNIQYF
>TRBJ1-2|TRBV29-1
CSVTGLYGYTF
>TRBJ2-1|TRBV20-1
CSADWPGVYNEQFF
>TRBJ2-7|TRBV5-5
CASSTLTKASYEQYF
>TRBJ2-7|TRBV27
CASTPRWGNEQYF
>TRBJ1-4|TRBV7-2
CASSLVGPPGEKLFF
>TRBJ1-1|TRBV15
CATSRGTGVTEAFF
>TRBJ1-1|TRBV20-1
CSASRGLAAFF
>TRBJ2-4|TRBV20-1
CSARAGTQGSIQYF
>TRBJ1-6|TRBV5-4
CASSLDAGYYNSPLHF
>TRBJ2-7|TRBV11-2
CASSLLDLGYEQYF
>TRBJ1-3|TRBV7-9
CASSQSGNTIYF
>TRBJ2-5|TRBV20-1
CSALPLASTETQYF
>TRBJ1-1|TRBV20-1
CSAAGGSNTEAFF
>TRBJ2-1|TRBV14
CASSQVVAWRNEQFF
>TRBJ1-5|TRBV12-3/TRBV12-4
CASSGGTVNQPQHF
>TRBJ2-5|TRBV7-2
CASSYGLGGETQYF
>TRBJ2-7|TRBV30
CACGDSYEQYF
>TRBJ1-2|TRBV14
CASSSTADGYTF
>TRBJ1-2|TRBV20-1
CSARMGGLLNYGYTF
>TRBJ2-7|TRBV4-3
CASSQEEGAYEQYF